The entry below gives a single TCR beta chain sequence along with its context. Germline CDR1 and CDR2: SGHDT and YYEEEE. This CDR3 region has 14 residues. J was trimmed by 4 bases and V by 3 bases; bases with no gene match: 1. The sample is drawn from a study of blood T cell repertoires in COVID-19. This table comes from immunoSEQ multiplex PCR, and its TCRdb copy is limited to in-frame clones, with some not included. The data contain 150,000 to 200,000 clones, 84% of them singletons. This TCR was recovered from a woman aged 30 to 39 who had been exposed to COVID-19. Sequenced input: PBMCs or T cells enriched from blood (not recorded which). This rearrangement joins TRBV5-6 to TRBJ1-5; 10 bases agree with TRBD1. The CDR3 nucleotides read TGTGCCAGCAGCTCGGGACAGGGGAATCAGCCCCAGCATTTT. This sequence encodes CASSSGQGNQPQHF. The full variable domain, its missing parts supplied by reference TRBV5-6 and TRBJ1-5, is DAGVTQSPTHLIKTRGQQVTLRCSPKSGHDTVSWYQQALGQGPQFIFQYYEEEERQRGNFPDRFSGHQFPNYSSELNVNALLLGDSALYLCASSSGQGNQPQHFGDGTRLSIL.